The 13 T cell receptor beta chains given below trace back to one sample, sequenced in a study of tumor and adjacent non-tumor tissue in lung cancer. The template was RNA from unsorted bulk tissue. TCRbeta libraries were built with three rounds of nested PCR, modified from ARM-PCR. MiXCR, applied by TCRdb to the multiplex PCR reads, yields one record per CDR3 protein. The table has over 110,000 distinct CDR3 sequences, approximately 66% seen once; the top ten hold around a sixth. The sample taken for sequencing was lung tumor tissue. Source of these receptors: a man between 60 and 70 years old with small cell lung cancer.

This clonotype occurred a few times. This chain uses TRBV29-1 with TRBJ2-1; 9 nucleotides line up with TRBD2. With 4 bases clipped from V and 0 bases from J, the junction kept 7 bases outside the gene matches. CDR1 SQVTM and CDR2 ANQGSEA come from the germline V gene. CDR3 length: 16 residues. CDR3 in DNA: TGCAGCGTTGTATTAGCGGGGGCGAGCTCCTACAATGAGCAGTTCTTC. Translated, it gives CSVVLAGASSYNEQFF.

About this clonotype itself: Because it lacks the conserved phenylalanine or tryptophan at the end, this CDR3 is likely a read error. The rearrangement uses TRBV20-1 and TRBJ2-7, with 7 bases identical to TRBD2. The V segment lost 2 bases and the J segment 4 bases; nucleotides outside the gene matches: 8. CDR3 length equals 14 residues. Per the germline V gene, CDR1 is DFQATT and CDR2 is SNEGSKA (reference sequence). The DNA for the CDR3 is TGCAGTGCTAGAAACAGCGGGAAGGGATACGAGCAGTACTAC. As protein: CSARNSGKGYEQYY.

At least ten counts were recorded for this clonotype. This sequence joins TRBV6-5 and TRBJ2-1; 8 nucleotides match TRBD1. Germline V lookup: CDR1 MNHEY, CDR2 SVGAGI. The CDR3 is made up of 12 amino acids. J lost 9 bases, V lost 6 bases, and 4 bases had no gene match. The CDR3 is CASSTTGVEQFF. The DNA of the CDR3 is TGTGCCAGCAGCACGACAGGGGTTGAGCAGTTCTTC.

In the case of this clonotype: A read error may account for a junction end that differs from germline. This chain uses TRBV6-1 with TRBJ2-5; TRBD1 matches 8 bases. In germline, CDR1 is MNHNS, CDR2 SASEGT. CDR3 length: 17 amino acids. The CDR3 DNA follows: TGTGCCAGCAGCACCCAGGGGGCGTCAGCAAGGCAAGAGACCCCGTACTTC. Translating gives CASSTQGASARQETPYF.

A word on this clonotype: Its ends do not fully match the called genes, so a read error is possible. The rearrangement uses TRBV12-3 or TRBV12-4 and TRBJ2-5; TRBD2 matches at 14 bases. This CDR3 has 17 amino acids. CDR3 loop: CASSFGLAGGGQETQHF. The CDR3, as DNA: TGTGCCAGCAGTTTCGGACTAGCGGGAGGAGGGCAAGAGACCCAGCACTTC.

The genes are TRBV11-2 and TRBJ2-7; tentatively, D is TRBD1 or TRBD2 (5 bases each). CDR3 length: 12 residues. CDR1 SGHAT and CDR2 FQNNGV come from the germline V gene. CDR3 protein: CASCLKPGPMVV. DNA of the CDR3: TGTGCCAGCTGCTTAAAACCGGGACCGATGGTTGTC.

CDR3 sequence: CSARGTGNTEAFF. CDR3 nucleotide sequence: TGCAGTGCTAGAGGGACAGGGAACACTGAAGCTTTCTTT. J is TRBJ1-1 and V is TRBV20-1; 7 bases fit TRBD1. Germline V gene data show CDR1 as DFQATT and CDR2 as SNEGSKA (reference sequence). The CDR3 is made up of 13 amino acids. V dropped 1 base and J dropped 1; count of bases not matched to a gene: 0.

V is TRBV10-2 and J is TRBJ2-1, with a weak D call TRBD2 (5 bases). The germline V gene has CDR1 WSHSY and CDR2 SAAADI. CDR3 length equals 15 residues. Between the trimmed V and J ends, which lost 5 bases and 4 bases, there was a span of 15 bases. The CDR3 DNA is TGCGCCAGCAGTAGGACTGGCGGGCTGTACAATGAGCAGTTCTTC. Its protein product is CASSRTGGLYNEQFF.

About this clonotype: A read error may be the cause here, since a much bigger clone is one base away. The CDR3 loop reads CASHWPGNTEAFF. The CDR3 DNA is TGTGCCAGCCACTGGCCCGGGAACACTGAAGCTTTCTTT. The rearrangement uses TRBV6-5 and TRBJ1-1; D gene unclear. Germline V lookup: CDR1 MNHEY, CDR2 SVGAGI. Trimming left V 8 bases short and J 1 base short, with 11 bases between. The CDR3 spans 13 residues.

A note on this clonotype: The junction differs from germline at one of its ends, possibly a read error. The rearrangement joins TRBV29-1 to TRBJ2-3; D is ambiguous. CDR3 length: 15 amino acids. Germline V gene data show CDR1 as SQVTM and CDR2 as ANQGSEA. In nucleotides, the CDR3 is TGCAGGGTTGACGGAGAATGCGGTTGGATGGGTACGCAGTATTTT. Its protein is CRVDGECGWMGTQYF.

In this sample, this clonotype turned up many times. The chain carries TRBV30 and TRBJ1-4; D remains ambiguous. The CDR3 extends over 14 amino acids. Germline loops: CDR1 GTSNPN, CDR2 SVGIG (reference sequence). The V end lost 4 bases, the J end lost 4 bases, and 13 bases lay between the germline ends. CDR3 amino acids: CAWNLGAVNEKLFF. The CDR3 DNA follows: TGTGCCTGGAATCTAGGAGCCGTTAATGAAAAACTGTTTTTT.

CDR3 DNA: TGTGCCAGCAGCCCTCCAGTAGAGCCCGTTGGGAGAGAGACCCAGTACTTC. Its protein product is CASSPPVEPVGRETQYF. The chain combines TRBV11-2 with TRBJ2-5; possible D gene TRBD2, 5 bases. Germline CDR1 and CDR2: SGHAT and FQNNGV. The V and J ends lost 5 bases and 4 bases respectively, with 23 bases between them. The CDR3 has 17 residues.

About this clonotype itself: The junction and the germline gene differ at one end; a read error may be behind it. This chain connects TRBV20-1 to TRBJ2-3; D is uncertain. CDR1 and CDR2 (germline): DFQATT, SNEGSKA (reference sequence). The CDR3 runs to 13 residues. This CDR3 reads CSARPVLRNTQCF. For the CDR3, the DNA is TGCAGTGCTAGGCCGGTTCTGAGGAATACGCAGTGTTTT.